This entry lists 21 T cell receptor beta chains sequenced from one sample in a study of cytomegalovirus exposure and HLA in healthy donors. Researchers ran the PCR with 60 Vbeta and 13 Jbeta primers. Sequencing used immunoSEQ multiplex PCR; TCRdb keeps in-frame clones, though not all of them. The sample has 75,000 to 90,000 clones; around 9.1% are singletons. What was sequenced was PBMCs. Receptor source: a man in his 60s in good health and CMV-seropositive.

V usage is TRBV4-1 and J usage is TRBJ2-5, with TRBD2 identical over 16 bases. CDR1 and CDR2 (germline): MGHRA, YSYEKL. The V and J ends lost 5 bases and 5 bases, in that order; junction bases with no gene match: 8. There are 17 residues in the CDR3. The CDR3 DNA reads TGCGCCAGCAGCAAGGGGACTAGCGGGGGGGCCGGGGAGACCCAGTACTTC. It specifies CASSKGTSGGAGETQYF.

The chain links TRBV5-1 to TRBJ2-7; a weak D match, TRBD2 (5 bases). The CDR3 loop spans 15 amino acids. Germline V gene sequence: CDR1 SGHRS, CDR2 YFSETQ. Trimming removed 5 bases from V and 2 bases from J, with 17 bases in between. The CDR3 DNA is TGCGCCAGCAGTCAGGTAGGCGGGTGGGCCTACGAGCAGTACTTC. Its translation: CASSQVGGWAYEQYF.

This clone was counted between two and nine times. V is TRBV6-6 and J is TRBJ1-1; D gene unclear. Germline V gene sequence: CDR1 MNHNY, CDR2 SVGAGI (reference sequence). The CDR3 runs to 13 residues. Trimming took 4 bases from V and 0 from J, leaving 6 bases between them. The CDR3 region has the DNA TGTGCCAGCAGTTCAGTAATGAACACTGAAGCTTTCTTT. Translating it yields CASSSVMNTEAFF.

The V gene is TRBV19, the J gene TRBJ2-1; 11 nucleotides align to TRBD1. Looked up from germline, CDR1 is LNHDA and CDR2 is SQIVND (reference sequence). The junction had 7 bases not matched to a gene; V was cut back by 4 bases and J by 2 bases. This CDR3 has 17 amino acids. This CDR3 reads CASSSDGTGGAYNEQFF. DNA for the CDR3: TGTGCCAGTAGTAGTGATGGGACAGGGGGTGCCTACAATGAGCAGTTCTTC.

The chain recombines TRBV6-5 with TRBJ2-7; maybe TRBD2 (6 bases). Trimming took 6 bases from V and 5 from J, leaving 17 bases between them. In germline, CDR1 is MNHEY, CDR2 SVGAGI. The CDR3 is 14 residues long. The CDR3 DNA is TGTGCCAGCAGGGGAAGGCAGGGAGGAGACGAGCAGTACGTC. Amino acids: CASRGRQGGDEQYV.

This sequence joins TRBV14 and TRBJ2-5; tentative D call: TRBD2 (7 bases). Trimming removed 6 bases at V and 4 bases at J, with 18 bases between. The CDR3 extends over 15 amino acids. Germline lookup yields CDR1 SGHDN and CDR2 FVKESK. CDR3 DNA: TGTGCCAGCAGTGCCACAGGGAGGGGGGGAGAGACCCAGTACTTC. It specifies CASSATGRGGETQYF.

The chain has TRBV15 and TRBJ2-7; weak D call: TRBD1 (7 bases). The CDR3 consists of 15 residues. V lost 1 base and J lost 3, with 13 bases in between. Germline V gene data show CDR1 as LNHNV and CDR2 as YYDKDF (reference sequence). The CDR3 sequence: CATSRGGRGVYEQYF. The CDR3 coding sequence is TGTGCCACCAGCAGAGGTGGCAGGGGGGTCTACGAGCAGTACTTC.

This clone was observed a few times. The genes are TRBV30 and TRBJ1-5; perhaps TRBD1 as D (5 bases). CDR1 GTSNPN and CDR2 SVGIG come from the germline V gene (reference sequence). The CDR3 spans 13 residues. V lost 2 bases, J lost 4 bases, and 9 bases lay in between. In nucleotides, the CDR3 is TGTGCCTGGAGTCGGGGGTGGAATCAGCCCCAGCATTTT. This translates into CAWSRGWNQPQHF.

This clone appeared a few times. The chain is built from TRBV7-9 and TRBJ1-2; the D gene is possibly TRBD1 (6 bases). The CDR3 is 17 residues long. Germline V gene lookup returns CDR1 SEHNR and CDR2 FQNEAQ (reference sequence). Trimming pared 1 base from V and 8 bases from J, leaving 23 bases between. This CDR3 is CASSLGSVDSQPGGYTF. The CDR3 coding sequence is TGTGCCAGCAGCTTAGGGAGCGTGGACAGCCAACCGGGGGGCTACACCTTC.

This sequence joins TRBV7-9 and TRBJ1-1, with D tentatively TRBD1 (5 bases). The CDR3 extends over 13 amino acids. Germline CDR1 SEHNR, CDR2 FQNEAQ (reference sequence). The V and J ends lost 4 bases and 1 base respectively, with 7 bases between them. In DNA form, the CDR3 reads TGTGCCAGCAGCTACACAGGGAACACTGAAGCTTTCTTT. It is translated as CASSYTGNTEAFF.

This clone was detected only a few times. The chain couples TRBV4-1 to TRBJ2-1; 8 bases are shared with TRBD2. J was trimmed by 6 bases and V by 4 bases; bases with no gene match: 11. CDR3 length: 16 amino acids. Per the germline V gene, CDR1 is MGHRA and CDR2 is YSYEKL. This CDR3 is CASSLSGTRVSNEQFF. The CDR3 region has the DNA TGCGCCAGCAGCCTCTCCGGGACTAGAGTATCCAATGAGCAGTTCTTC.

This clone was recorded at least ten times. The chain combines TRBV7-3 with TRBJ1-1; D is ambiguous. The CDR3 consists of 14 residues. V was clipped by 3 bases and J by 0 bases, with 8 bases between them. The germline CDR1 and CDR2 sequences are SGHTA and FQGTGA. The CDR3 nucleotides read TGTGCCAGCAGCTTGGAGGGCTTGAACACTGAAGCTTTCTTT. Residues: CASSLEGLNTEAFF.

The V call is TRBV11-3, the J call TRBJ2-1; 7 bases are shared with TRBD1. V trimming: 4 bases; J trimming: 9 bases; junction bases outside the gene matches: 6. CDR3 length: 13 residues. Germline CDR1 reads SGHNT; CDR2 reads YENEEA. This CDR3 reads CASSSVTGAEQFF. In DNA, the CDR3 is TGTGCCAGCAGCTCCGTTACAGGGGCTGAGCAGTTCTTC. The variable domain in full, with the rest retrieved from reference TRBV11-3 and TRBJ2-1, is EAGVVQSPRYKIIEKKQPVAFWCNPISGHNTLYWYLQNLGQGPELLIRYENEEAVDDSQLPKDRFSAERLKGVDSTLKIQPAELGDSAVYLCASSSVTGAEQFFGPGTRLTVL.

This clone turned up a few times. The chain combines TRBV6-1 with TRBJ2-7, with TRBD2 matching over 7 bases. The V gene end was trimmed by 7 bases and the J gene end by 7 bases; junction bases not matched to a gene: 10. The CDR3 runs to 13 residues. The germline CDR1 and CDR2 sequences are MNHNS and SASEGT. The CDR3 DNA reads TGTGCCAGCACCTCCGGAGGGAGGGGTGAGCAGTACGTC. The encoded protein is CASTSGGRGEQYV.

The V gene is TRBV6-5, the J gene TRBJ2-7, with 11 bases aligning to TRBD1. Trimming cost V 6 bases and J 4 bases; bases outside gene matches: 8. The CDR3 sequence is 15 residues long. Germline V gene sequence: CDR1 MNHEY, CDR2 SVGAGI. The chain's CDR3 is CASSGGTGGAYEQYV. DNA of the CDR3: TGTGCCAGCAGCGGCGGGACAGGGGGTGCTTACGAGCAGTACGTC.

This clone has just a few counts. The gene calls are TRBV4-1 and TRBJ2-3, with 10 bases that match TRBD2. Trimming cost V 4 bases and J 1 base; bases outside gene matches: 5. CDR3 size: 16 residues. Germline CDR1 reads MGHRA; CDR2 reads YSYEKL. CDR3: CASSLSGGPGTDTQYF. The DNA for the CDR3 is TGCGCCAGCAGCCTTAGCGGGGGGCCGGGCACAGATACGCAGTATTTT.

V and J are TRBV28 and TRBJ1-1; 10 bases align to TRBD1. The germline CDR1 and CDR2 sequences are MDHEN and SYDVKM. This CDR3 is 14 amino acids long. The V gene end was trimmed by 11 bases and the J gene end by 1 base; junction bases not matched to a gene: 7. The CDR3, as DNA: TGTGCCGGGGCGGACAGGGGGAGGAACACTGAAGCTTTCTTT. Protein: CAGADRGRNTEAFF.

In this sample, this clone turned up a few times. The chain has TRBV7-9 and TRBJ2-3; 9 nucleotides align to TRBD2. The CDR3 length is 17 residues. Germline values: CDR1 SEHNR, CDR2 FQNEAQ (reference sequence). The J segment lost 4 bases and the V segment lost 1 base, leaving 9 bases of the junction unmatched. The CDR3 DNA reads TGTGCCAGCAGCTTAGTTTCCGCGGGGGGGCTCGCAGATACGCAGTATTTT. This translates into CASSLVSAGGLADTQYF. Full variable domain (missing parts from reference TRBV7-9 and TRBJ2-3): DTGVSQNPRHKITKRGQNVTFRCDPISEHNRLYWYRQTLGQGPEFLTYFQNEAQLEKSRLLSDRFSAERPKGSFSTLEIQRTEQGDSAMYLCASSLVSAGGLADTQYFGPGTRLTVL.

This clone was seen more than once but under ten times. The rearrangement links TRBV19 to TRBJ1-5; TRBD1 matches at 7 bases. Trimming cost V 1 base and J 5 bases; bases outside gene matches: 5. This CDR3 region has 15 residues. The germline V gene encodes CDR1 LNHDA and CDR2 SQIVND (reference sequence). The CDR3 DNA reads TGTGCCAGTAGTATAGCACCAGGGACAGATCAGCCCCAGCATTTT. Translated, it gives CASSIAPGTDQPQHF.

This clone was seen a few times. The chain carries TRBV5-1 and TRBJ1-3; D is possibly TRBD1 (5 bases). V lost 0 bases, J lost 0 bases, and 10 bases lay in between. Germline values: CDR1 SGHRS, CDR2 YFSETQ. The CDR3 is 16 residues long. The CDR3 region has the DNA TGCGCCAGCAGCTTGGAAGGGGCCCACTCTGGAAACACCATATATTTT. It specifies CASSLEGAHSGNTIYF.

The chain employs TRBV19 and TRBJ1-1; D gene unclear. The germline V gene has CDR1 LNHDA and CDR2 SQIVND (reference sequence). This CDR3 contains 17 residues. Trimming removed 1 base at V and 3 bases at J, with 18 bases between. Written as DNA, the CDR3 is TGTGCCAGTAGTATAGCCCCAATCGACGGGAGGGACACTGAAGCTTTCTTT. This sequence encodes CASSIAPIDGRDTEAFF. Full variable domain (rest looked up from reference TRBV19 and TRBJ1-1): DGGITQSPKYLFRKEGQNVTLSCEQNLNHDAMYWYRQDPGQGLRLIYYSQIVNDFQKGDIAEGYSVSREKKESFPLTVTSAQKNPTAFYLCASSIAPIDGRDTEAFFGQGTRLTVV.